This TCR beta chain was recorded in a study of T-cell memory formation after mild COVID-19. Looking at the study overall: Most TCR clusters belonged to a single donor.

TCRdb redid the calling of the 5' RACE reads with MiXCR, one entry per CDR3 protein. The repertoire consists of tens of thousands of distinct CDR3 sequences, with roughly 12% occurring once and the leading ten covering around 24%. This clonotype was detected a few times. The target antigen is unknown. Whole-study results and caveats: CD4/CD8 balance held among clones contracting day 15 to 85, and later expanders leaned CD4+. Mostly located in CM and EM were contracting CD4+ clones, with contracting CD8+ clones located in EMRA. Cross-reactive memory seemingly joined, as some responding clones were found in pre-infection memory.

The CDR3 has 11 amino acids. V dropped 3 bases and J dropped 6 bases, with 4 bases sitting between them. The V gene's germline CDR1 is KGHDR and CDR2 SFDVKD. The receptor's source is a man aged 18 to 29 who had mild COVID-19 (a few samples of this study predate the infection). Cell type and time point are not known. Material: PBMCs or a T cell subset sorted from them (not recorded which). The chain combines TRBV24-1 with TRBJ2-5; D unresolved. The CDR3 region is CATSDMKTQYF. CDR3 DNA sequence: TGTGCCACCAGTGATATGAAGACCCAGTACTTC.